This T cell receptor beta chain was observed in a study of CD8+ T cells in alopecia areata. Notes on the study in general: Among the 100 top clones, expanded CD8+ clones, like scalp clonality, were significantly decreased by tofacitinib.

The authors extracted RNA and reverse transcribed it into cDNA as the sequencing template. Produced via immunoSEQ multiplex PCR; TCRdb's table is partial and in-frame only. The repertoire holds roughly 60,000 clones, about 43% seen once, with around 21% in the top ten. Germline V lookup: CDR1 SGHAT, CDR2 FQNNGV. V was clipped by 5 bases and J by 4 bases; unmatched bases: 5. The CDR3 is 14 amino acids. Treatment in this sample: oral pan-JAK inhibitor, 5-10 mg twice daily. As for this clone: Its antigen remains unknown.

The sequencing here drew on CD8+ T cells sorted from blood, taken at roughly week 36, from a patient treated with tofacitinib. The J gene is TRBJ2-1, the V gene TRBV11-2, with 7 bases matching TRBD1. The clonotype was recovered from a human donor with alopecia areata. Written as DNA, the CDR3 is TGTGCCAGCAGCCAGACAGGGTGGTACAATGAGCAGTTCTTC. It yields the protein CASSQTGWYNEQFF.